This passage covers 18 T cell receptor beta chains from one sample sequenced in a study of T cell responses to AZD1222 COVID-19 vaccine (dated by TCRdb to the early 2020s). Read against the paper, the sample's time point label means: baseline before first vaccination. Libraries were made using the immunoSEQ multiplex PCR assay. Here the immuneACCESS table is served through TCRdb, limited to in-frame sequences with V and J called. Missing clones are a known gap in these copies; in checked studies unresolved V genes cover under half, and the rest lacks a known reason. In all, the sample holds 100,000 to 150,000 clones, and 70% to 90% of those were seen once. Together, the top ten hold approximately 8.5% of the sample. Here the sequenced sample was peripheral blood, taken on day 0 of AZD1222 vaccination. The source of these receptors is an adult in good health.

This clone was seen only a few times. The chain links TRBV7-2 to TRBJ1-2, with a possible D match to TRBD1 (5 bases). V was cut by 5 bases and J by 4 bases, with 14 bases left in between. The CDR3 is 14 amino acids. The germline V gene encodes CDR1 SGHTA and CDR2 FQGNSA. DNA of the CDR3: TGTGCCAGCAGCCGCCTCGAGGGACGCTATGGCTACACCTTC. Protein product: CASSRLEGRYGYTF.

This chain connects TRBV7-2 to TRBJ2-5; 9 positions match TRBD1. In germline, CDR1 is SGHTA, CDR2 FQGNSA. After removal of 3 bases from V and 3 bases from J, the junction contained 5 bases not matched to a gene. The CDR3 spans 15 residues. CDR3 protein: CASSLWTGAEETQYF. The CDR3 coding sequence is TGTGCCAGCAGCTTGTGGACAGGGGCTGAAGAGACCCAGTACTTC.

The chain is built from TRBV19 and TRBJ1-6, with TRBD1 as a possible D gene (5 bases). CDR3 length: 13 amino acids. Germline V gives CDR1 LNHDA, CDR2 SQIVND (reference sequence). Trimming took off 2 bases at V and 8 bases at J, with 7 bases between the two ends. In DNA form, the CDR3 reads TGTGCCAGTAGTATACAAGGGGATTCACCCCTCCACTTT. Its translation is CASSIQGDSPLHF.

This chain uses TRBV2 with TRBJ1-2; D unresolved. Trimming removed 0 bases from V and 8 bases from J, with 7 bases in between. The CDR3 is 12 amino acids. Germline CDR1 and CDR2: SNHLY and FYNNEI. CDR3 loop: CASSEAREGYTF. CDR3 bases: TGTGCCAGCAGTGAAGCAAGGGAAGGCTACACCTTC. The variable domain in full, with the rest retrieved from reference TRBV2 and TRBJ1-2, is EPEVTQTPSHQVTQMGQEVILRCVPISNHLYFYWYRQILGQKVEFLVSFYNNEISEKSEIFDDQFSVERPDGSNFTLKIRSTKLEDSAMYFCASSEAREGYTFGSGTRLTVV.

The chain uses TRBV6-1 and TRBJ1-3, with D hard to call. Germline assignment: CDR1 MNHNS and CDR2 SASEGT. The CDR3 has 15 residues. V was clipped by 3 bases and J by 2 bases, with 11 bases between them. CDR3 coding DNA: TGTGCCAGCAGTGAGACCTCAGAGGCTGGAAACACCATATATTTT. This encodes CASSETSEAGNTIYF.

The J gene is TRBJ1-2, the V gene TRBV2; D unresolved. The CDR3 loop spans 15 amino acids. The V end lost 1 base, the J end lost 8 bases, and 17 bases lay between the germline ends. Looked up from germline, CDR1 is SNHLY and CDR2 is FYNNEI. The CDR3 loop is CASSEGTISQEGYTF. The CDR3 DNA is TGTGCCAGCAGTGAAGGTACCATCTCTCAGGAGGGCTACACCTTC.

This rearrangement joins TRBV7-2 to TRBJ1-5; D is uncertain. Looked up from germline, CDR1 is SGHTA and CDR2 is FQGNSA. V lost 5 bases and J lost 5, with 10 bases in between. The CDR3 loop spans 13 amino acids. The CDR3 loop is CASSPHLDQPQHF. CDR3 nucleotides: TGTGCCAGCAGCCCACACTTGGATCAGCCCCAGCATTTT.

The chain is built from TRBV4-2 and TRBJ1-3, with a weak D call TRBD1 (5 bases). CDR1 LGHNA and CDR2 YNFKEQ come from the germline V gene. The CDR3 loop spans 20 amino acids. V lost 0 bases and J lost 1, with 22 bases in between. The CDR3 protein is CASSQDYPEPGRGSGNTIYF. The CDR3 nucleotides are TGTGCCAGCAGCCAAGATTACCCCGAGCCCGGACGGGGGTCTGGAAACACCATATATTTT.

V is TRBV7-9 and J is TRBJ1-5; maybe TRBD1 (5 bases). Germline V gene sequence: CDR1 SEHNR, CDR2 FQNEAQ (reference sequence). The CDR3 is 14 amino acids. Trimming removed 1 base from V and 5 bases from J, with 9 bases in between. The CDR3 coding sequence is TGTGCCAGCAGCTTAGTGGGGGGGGATCAGCCCCAGCATTTT. It specifies CASSLVGGDQPQHF.

This rearrangement joins TRBV7-2 to TRBJ1-4; 10 positions agree with TRBD1. The CDR3 has 15 residues. V dropped 4 bases and J dropped 8; count of bases not matched to a gene: 7. CDR1 is SGHTA and CDR2 is FQGNSA in the germline V gene. The CDR3 protein is CASSSTGGFLEKLFF. DNA for the CDR3: TGTGCCAGCAGCTCGACAGGGGGCTTTTTGGAAAAACTGTTTTTT.

The chain uses TRBV29-1 and TRBJ1-2, with 7 positions matching TRBD1. Germline-derived CDR1 and CDR2 are SQVTM and ANQGSEA. The CDR3 runs to 16 residues. Unmatched junction bases numbered 14, after V lost 2 bases and J lost 5 bases. Here the CDR3 reads CSVEINLQGRVYGYTF. CDR3 sequence (DNA): TGCAGCGTTGAAATAAACCTACAGGGGCGAGTTTATGGCTACACCTTC.

This chain joins TRBV7-2 and TRBJ2-7; 8 bases fit TRBD2. There are 13 residues in the CDR3. Germline V gives CDR1 SGHTA, CDR2 FQGNSA. The junction had 0 bases not matched to a gene; V was cut back by 3 bases and J by 2 bases. Written as DNA, the CDR3 is TGTGCCAGCAGCTTTAGCGGGACCTACGAGCAGTACTTC. Translating gives CASSFSGTYEQYF.

The CDR3 sequence: CASSLVGLATNEQFF. Written as DNA, the CDR3 is TGTGCCAGCAGCTTAGTGGGACTAGCTACGAATGAGCAGTTCTTC. This chain uses TRBV7-2 with TRBJ2-1; TRBD2 matches at 9 bases. The CDR3 is made up of 15 amino acids. Unmatched junction bases numbered 5, after V lost 1 base and J lost 7 bases. From germline, CDR1 is SGHTA and CDR2 FQGNSA.

Only a few counts were recorded for this clone. This chain links TRBV4-1 with TRBJ1-1; 7 nucleotides agree with TRBD1. Germline assignment: CDR1 MGHRA and CDR2 YSYEKL. The ends lost 5 bases at V and 2 bases at J; junction bases unmatched: 8. The CDR3 has 15 residues. The CDR3 spells CASSSPGQKNTEAFF. The CDR3 region has the DNA TGCGCCAGCAGCTCTCCGGGACAGAAAAACACTGAAGCTTTCTTT.

The V gene is TRBV19, the J gene TRBJ2-3; no clear D. The CDR3 covers 14 residues. Germline loops: CDR1 LNHDA, CDR2 SQIVND (reference sequence). V was cut by 0 bases and J by 3 bases, with 7 bases left in between. CDR3 bases: TGTGCCAGTAGTATAGATCAACTGACAGATACGCAGTATTTT. This translates into CASSIDQLTDTQYF.

In nucleotides, the CDR3 is TGTGCCAGCAGCGGACTAGCGTACGGTGAGCAGTTCTTC. It yields the protein CASSGLAYGEQFF. V gene TRBV2 combines with J gene TRBJ2-1; 9 bases are shared with TRBD2. CDR3 length: 13 amino acids. The germline gives CDR1 SNHLY, CDR2 FYNNEI. J gave up 9 bases and V 6 bases, and 6 bases lay outside the gene matches.

The V and J genes are TRBV11-3 and TRBJ1-1; D is undetermined. Germline CDR1 and CDR2: SGHNT and YENEEA. The CDR3 runs to 12 residues. Trimming left V 5 bases short and J 9 bases short, with 13 bases between. CDR3 bases: TGTGCCAGCAGCCGTCGCCAGGCCCAAGCTTTCTTT. Protein sequence: CASSRRQAQAFF.

The V and J genes are TRBV7-6 and TRBJ1-5, with a tentative D call TRBD1 (6 bases). V was pared by 4 bases and J by 6 bases, with 19 bases between. In germline, CDR1 is SGHVS, CDR2 FNYEAQ. This CDR3 is 16 amino acids long. The CDR3 reads CASSWSLTGSPQPQHF. The DNA of the CDR3 is TGTGCCAGCAGCTGGTCCTTGACAGGAAGCCCTCAGCCCCAGCATTTT.